The entry that follows covers one T cell receptor (beta chain) sequence. The record originates from a study of blood T cell repertoires in COVID-19. Across the whole study: Whether acute or convalescent, the COVID-19 samples came from the United States, Italy and Spain.

The CDR3 extends over 12 amino acids. Per germline, CDR1 SQVTM and CDR2 ANQGSEA. Trimming took off 6 bases at V and 4 bases at J, with 12 bases between the two ends. Authors' processing steps: Scientists estimated how many nucleated cells there were by amplifying reference gene primers. Using immunoSEQ multiplex PCR, the repertoire was profiled, and TCRdb retains in-frame clones only, with some absent. The DNA was the basis for D and trimming; V, J and clone size are from that table. Found here are 210,000 or so clones, around 91% of them singletons; the top ten hold more than 4.5%. The sequenced sample was peripheral blood. This sequence joins TRBV29-1 and TRBJ1-2, with a possible D match to TRBD1 (6 bases). The source is a woman in her thirties or forties with acute or convalescent COVID-19. The CDR3 loop reads CSVVDSLYGYTF. CDR3 nucleotide sequence: TGCAGCGTGGTGGACAGCCTCTATGGCTACACCTTC.